This TCR beta chain was identified in a study of T-cell memory formation after mild COVID-19. TCRdb re-analysed the 5' RACE reads in MiXCR, keeping a single row per CDR3 protein. The table lists some 130,000 distinct CDR3 sequences, approximately 15% of them singletons, with approximately 4.7% in the top ten. Study results and limitations: There was no confirmation that second-wave clones peaking on day 37 were SARS-CoV-2 specific. Later expanders leaned CD4+, whereas clones that contracted between day 15 and 85 were balanced CD4/CD8. For contracting clones, CD4+ ones sat mainly in CM and EM, CD8+ in EMRA.

This clonotype turned up a few times. As yet, its antigen is unknown. The clonotype comes from a man in his late teens or twenties who had mild COVID-19 (a few samples of this study predate the infection). Cell type and time point are not known. Sequencing was done on a sample of PBMCs or a T cell subset sorted from them (not recorded which).

The CDR3 is CASSGDRRRPLHF. The DNA for the CDR3 is TGTGCCAGCAGTGGAGACAGGAGGAGACCCCTCCACTTT. The V gene is TRBV6-5, the J gene TRBJ1-6; D perhaps matches TRBD1 (6 bases). Germline assignment: CDR1 MNHEY and CDR2 SVGAGI. The ends were cut back, 5 bases at V and 12 bases at J, with 14 bases in the middle. This CDR3 is built from 13 residues.